A selection of T cell receptor beta chains follows, all from one sample in a study of naive and memory T cell subsets. TCRdb passed the UMI-ligation and nested PCR reads through MiXCR, listing each CDR3 protein once. This table has about 100,000 distinct CDR3 sequences, about 14% appearing once. The sequencing sample was made of naive CD8+ T cells from blood. Receptor source: a human donor in good health. The CDR3 runs from the conserved cysteine through the conserved F or W. The D gene is left open where the match is weak. Clone size, where shown, is once, few, many, or a class for clones that have expanded.

TRBJ1-2 | . | TRBV7-8 | . | CASSLSPANYGYTF | TGTGCCAGCAGCCTATCACCTGCTAACTATGGCTACACCTTC
TRBJ2-1 | . | TRBV4-3 | . | CASSLQPPPNYNEQFF | TGCGCCAGCAGCCTCCAGCCTCCGCCTAATTACAATGAGCAGTTCTTC
TRBJ2-4 | . | TRBV20-1 | . | CSASGGRSAAKNIQYF | TGCAGTGCTAGTGGGGGAAGGAGTGCGGCCAAAAACATTCAGTACTTC
TRBJ2-3 | TRBD2 | TRBV7-8 | many | CASSIVAGDWDTQYF | TGTGCCAGCAGCATCGTAGCGGGGGACTGGGATACGCAGTATTTT
TRBJ1-2 | . | TRBV29-1 | many | CSVEWGTGYTF | TGCAGCGTTGAATGGGGGACCGGCTACACCTTC
TRBJ2-3 | . | TRBV4-3 | . | CASSQENPARWGPDTQYF | TGCGCCAGCAGCCAAGAGAATCCAGCGCGGTGGGGCCCAGATACGCAGTATTTT
TRBJ1-5 | . | TRBV15 | . | CATRGELEGNQPQHF | TGTGCCACCCGCGGGGAACTAGAGGGCAATCAGCCCCAGCATTTT
TRBJ1-5 | . | TRBV28 | few | CASSLPQGNNQPQHF | TGTGCCAGCAGCCTCCCCCAAGGGAACAATCAGCCCCAGCATTTT
TRBJ2-1 | . | TRBV5-5 | many | CASSLSLNNEQFF | TGTGCCAGCAGCTTGAGTTTGAACAATGAGCAGTTCTTC
TRBJ1-6 | TRBD1 | TRBV4-3 | few | CASSQSRDRNSPLHF | TGCGCCAGCAGCCAAAGCCGGGACAGAAATTCACCCCTCCACTTT
TRBJ2-1 | . | TRBV29-1 | few | CSVEGLTNSYNEQFF | TGCAGCGTTGAAGGACTAACGAACTCCTACAATGAGCAGTTCTTC
TRBJ2-7 | . | TRBV21-1 | many | CASSARLAYEQYF | TGTGCCAGCAGCGCGCGACTAGCCTACGAGCAGTACTTC
TRBJ2-1 | TRBD2 | TRBV20-1 | few | CSAPQVRAGVPYNEQFF | TGCAGTGCTCCCCAGGTCAGAGCGGGGGTTCCCTACAATGAGCAGTTCTTC
TRBJ2-3 | . | TRBV11-1 | many | CASSLAGVTDTQYF | TGTGCCAGCAGCTTAGCTGGAGTGACAGATACGCAGTATTTT
TRBJ2-3 | TRBD1 | TRBV29-1 | few | CSVEDGTGTGDGTQYF | TGCAGCGTTGAAGACGGTACCGGGACAGGGGATGGTACGCAGTATTTT
TRBJ2-7 | . | TRBV13 | few | CASSLELRRTGEQYF | TGTGCCAGCAGCTTAGAATTAAGGAGAACCGGCGAGCAGTACTTC
TRBJ2-5 | . | TRBV20-1 | few | CSARELVGAMKTQYF | TGCAGTGCTAGAGAGCTCGTAGGAGCAATGAAGACCCAGTACTTC
TRBJ1-2 | . | TRBV29-1 | many | CSAVTGMDGYTF | TGCAGCGCTGTGACAGGAATGGATGGCTACACCTTC
TRBJ2-7 | . | TRBV12-3/TRBV12-4 | . | CASSNDGYEQYF | TGTGCCAGCAGTAATGACGGCTACGAGCAGTACTTC
TRBJ1-2 | . | TRBV29-1 | many | CSVGAGINAGYTF | TGCAGCGTTGGGGCAGGGATCAATGCTGGCTACACCTTC
TRBJ2-3 | TRBD1 | TRBV7-3 | once | CASSPGTGADTQYF | TGTGCCAGCAGCCCAGGGACAGGGGCAGATACGCAGTATTTT
TRBJ2-1 | . | TRBV7-3 | . | CASSTDPYNEQFF | TGTGCCAGCAGCACCGACCCCTACAATGAGCAGTTCTTC
TRBJ1-5 | TRBD1 | TRBV6-6 | many | CASSYRTGSHNQPQHF | TGTGCCAGCAGTTATCGGACAGGTTCACATAATCAGCCCCAGCATTTT
TRBJ1-4 | . | TRBV7-9 | few | CASSHPGGNEKLFF | TGTGCCAGCAGCCACCCGGGGGGTAATGAAAAACTGTTTTTT
TRBJ1-1 | . | TRBV20-1 | . | CSAREVGTEAFF | TGCAGTGCTAGAGAGGTGGGAACTGAAGCTTTCTTT
TRBJ2-7 | TRBD2 | TRBV4-2 | few | CASSQVGLAGGVITYEQYF | TGTGCCAGCAGCCAAGTGGGACTAGCGGGGGGAGTGATCACCTACGAGCAGTACTTC
TRBJ2-1 | . | TRBV28 | . | CASKLQGWGEQFF | TGTGCCAGCAAACTACAGGGTTGGGGTGAGCAGTTCTTC
TRBJ2-7 | . | TRBV6-6 | many | CASSDGQGSKNEQYF | TGTGCCAGCAGTGATGGGCAGGGGTCTAAAAACGAGCAGTACTTC
TRBJ2-7 | . | TRBV7-9 | many | CASRGDHSYEQYF | TGTGCCAGCAGAGGGGACCACTCCTACGAGCAGTACTTC
TRBJ2-2 | . | TRBV30 | . | CAWSVSPSLGELFF | TGTGCCTGGAGTGTGAGCCCCTCTCTAGGGGAGCTGTTTTTT
TRBJ2-1 | . | TRBV24-1 | . | CATSDLAEHNEQFF | TGTGCCACCAGTGATTTGGCGGAGCACAATGAGCAGTTCTTC